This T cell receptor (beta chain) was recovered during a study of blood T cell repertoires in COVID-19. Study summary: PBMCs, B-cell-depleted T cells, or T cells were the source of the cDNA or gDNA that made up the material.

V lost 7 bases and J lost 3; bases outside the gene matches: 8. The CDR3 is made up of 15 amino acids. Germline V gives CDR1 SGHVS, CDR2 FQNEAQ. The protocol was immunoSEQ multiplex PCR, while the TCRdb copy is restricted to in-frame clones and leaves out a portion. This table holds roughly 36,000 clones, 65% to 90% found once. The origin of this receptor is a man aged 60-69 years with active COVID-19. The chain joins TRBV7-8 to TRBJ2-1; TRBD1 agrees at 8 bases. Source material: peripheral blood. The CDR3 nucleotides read TGTGCCAGCACGAGGTGGGACAGGATCTACAATGAGCAGTTCTTC. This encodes CASTRWDRIYNEQFF. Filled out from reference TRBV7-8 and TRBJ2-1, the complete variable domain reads GAGVSQSPRYKVAKRGQDVALRCDPISGHVSLFWYQQALGQGPEFLTYFQNEAQLDKSGLPSDRFFAERPEGSVSTLKIQRTQQEDSAVYLCASTRWDRIYNEQFFGPGTRLTVL.